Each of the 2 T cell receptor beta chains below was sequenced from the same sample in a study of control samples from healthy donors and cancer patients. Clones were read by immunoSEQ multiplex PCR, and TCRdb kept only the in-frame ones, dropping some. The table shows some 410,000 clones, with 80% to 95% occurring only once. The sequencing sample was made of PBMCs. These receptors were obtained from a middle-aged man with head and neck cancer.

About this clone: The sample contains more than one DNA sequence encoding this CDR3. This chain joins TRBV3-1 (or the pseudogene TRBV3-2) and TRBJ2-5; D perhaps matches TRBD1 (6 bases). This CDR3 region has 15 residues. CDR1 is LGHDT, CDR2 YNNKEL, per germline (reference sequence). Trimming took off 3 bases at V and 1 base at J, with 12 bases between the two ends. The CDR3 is CASSQDTGPQETQYF. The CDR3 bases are TGTGCCAGCAGCCAGGACACAGGGCCCCAAGAGACCCAGTACTTC.

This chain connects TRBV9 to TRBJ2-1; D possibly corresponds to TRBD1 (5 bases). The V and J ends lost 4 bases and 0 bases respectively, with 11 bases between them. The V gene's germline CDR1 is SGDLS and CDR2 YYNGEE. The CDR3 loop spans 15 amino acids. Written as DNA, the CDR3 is TGTGCCAGCAGCCCCAACCAGGGCTCCTACAATGAGCAGTTCTTC. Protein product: CASSPNQGSYNEQFF.